The clone carrying this T cell receptor beta chain was recorded a few times. Its target is not known. The CDR3 contains 17 residues. Trimming removed 0 bases at V and 3 bases at J, with 18 bases between. Per germline, CDR1 SGDLS and CDR2 YYNGEE. Amplification by 5'RACE using constant-segment primers produced TCR alpha and TCR beta cDNA libraries that carried sample barcodes and UMIs. A single record per CDR3 protein comes from TCRdb applying MiXCR to the 5' RACE reads. Here the sample spans 470,000 or so distinct CDR3 sequences, approximately 20% being singletons. The data belong to a study of T-cell memory formation after mild COVID-19. Study-level findings and limits: Of the contracting clones, CD4+ ones lay mainly in CM and EM, and CD8+ ones in EMRA. Detection of some responders pre-infection suggested pre-existing cross-reactive memory T cells participated.

This chain links TRBV9 with TRBJ1-2, with D tentatively TRBD1 (5 bases). This receptor was obtained from an adult woman who had mild COVID-19 (a few samples of this study predate the infection). Cell type and time point are not known. The specimen was PBMCs or a T cell subset sorted from them (not recorded which). The CDR3 DNA follows: TGTGCCAGCAGCGTAGCTTTGTCAGGGATTAACGACTATGGCTACACCTTC. Protein product: CASSVALSGINDYGYTF.